This paragraph covers one T cell receptor beta chain sequence. The antigen remains undetermined. Naive CD8 isolation took CD45RO-negative cells positively selected for CCR7 and excluded terminally differentiated effector memory CD45RA+ cells. The source of the sample is a study of shared clonotypes between healthy human individuals. Across the study: Per donor, CD8 memory used one plate, CD8 naive used two, CD4 memory used three and CD4 naive used three.

Germline CDR1 is SEHNR and CDR2 is FQNEAQ (reference sequence). The CDR3 runs 12 residues. With V trimmed by 5 bases and J by 3 bases, 1 base remained unmatched. Study-wide results and caveats: Shared clonotypes across all four donors exceeded non-shared ones in generation probability. Larger estimated richness was generally recorded for naive subsets relative to memory subsets. The small donor group covered limited genetic and exposure diversity.

This table comes from immunoSEQ multiplex PCR, and its TCRdb copy is limited to in-frame clones, with some not included. Of about 2,100,000 clones in the sample, 85% to 95% were seen once. Source material: naive CD8+ T cells from PBMCs. The TCR comes from a man aged 18 to 29 in good health. Some clones in this sample may be carry-over from other donors' samples. The rearrangement joins TRBV7-9 to TRBJ2-7, with TRBD1 matching over 7 bases. The CDR3 nucleotides are TGTGCCAGCAGCCAGGGGGACTACGAGCAGTACTTC. The encoded protein is CASSQGDYEQYF.